This T cell receptor (beta chain) was recorded in a study of T cell changes during pregnancy in multiple sclerosis. Clones were read by immunoSEQ multiplex PCR, and TCRdb kept only the in-frame ones, dropping some. The table has tens of thousands of clones, approximately 89% seen once; the top ten hold less than 15%. Germline V CDR1 and CDR2: SGHNT, YENEEA. This CDR3 spans 13 amino acids. Deletions cut 5 bases from V and 10 bases from J, with 15 bases between. This clonotype was sampled from a female donor in good health, enrolled as a control in a pregnancy study. The chain is built from TRBV11-3 and TRBJ2-1; maybe TRBD1 (6 bases). Sample: CD8+ T cells from peripheral blood mononuclear cells, taken in the first trimester of pregnancy. The chain's CDR3 is CASSIGQFQEQFF. The CDR3 nucleotides are TGTGCCAGCAGCATCGGACAGTTTCAAGAGCAGTTCTTC.